This TCR beta chain comes out of a study of cytomegalovirus exposure and HLA in healthy donors. Overall study context: Approximately 180 million T cells yielded 100 million to 130 million unique TCR beta sequences, as an earlier analysis found. General observations from the study: The availability of immune exposure information extended only to CMV serostatus. 87-base-pair reads could not separate some V segments, including TRBV6-2 and TRBV6-3.

Germline lookup yields CDR1 LNHNV and CDR2 YYDKDF (reference sequence). This CDR3 comprises 16 residues. Germline trimming cut 1 base from V and 3 bases from J; bases unmatched to any gene: 2. Comment on this clone: Its specificity is not known.

Donors were nominally healthy when sampled, though unrecorded immune exposures were likely. The PCR ran on 60 Vbeta and 13 Jbeta primers. The method was immunoSEQ multiplex PCR; TCRdb's version includes in-frame clones alone and lacks a portion of them. The data show approximately 170,000 clones, 76% seen once. The receptor was isolated from a female donor in good health and CMV-seronegative. V and J are TRBV15 and TRBJ2-5; 13 bases fit TRBD2. The material sequenced was PBMCs. The CDR3 DNA reads as TGTGCCACCAGCAGAGTAGGACTAGCGGGAGAAGAGACCCAGTACTTC. This gives the protein CATSRVGLAGEETQYF.